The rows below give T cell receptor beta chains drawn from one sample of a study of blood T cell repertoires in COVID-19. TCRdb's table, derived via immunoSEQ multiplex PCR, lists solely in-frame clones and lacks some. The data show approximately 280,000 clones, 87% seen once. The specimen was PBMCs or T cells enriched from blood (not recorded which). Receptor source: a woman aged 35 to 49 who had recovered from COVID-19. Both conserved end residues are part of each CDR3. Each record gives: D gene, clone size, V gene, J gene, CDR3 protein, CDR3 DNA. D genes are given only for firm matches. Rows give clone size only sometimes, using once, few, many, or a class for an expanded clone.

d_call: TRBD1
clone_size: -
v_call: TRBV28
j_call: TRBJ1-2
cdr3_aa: CASSFGDRRYYGYTF
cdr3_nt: TGTGCCAGCAGTTTTGGGGACAGGAGATACTATGGCTACACCTTC

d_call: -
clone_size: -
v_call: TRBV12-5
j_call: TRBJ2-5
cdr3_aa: CASGEGLQETQYF
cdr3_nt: TGTGCTAGTGGCGAGGGACTTCAAGAGACCCAGTACTTC

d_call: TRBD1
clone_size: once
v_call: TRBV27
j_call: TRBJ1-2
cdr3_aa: CASSSAQGGRFYGYTF
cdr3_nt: TGTGCCAGCAGCTCCGCCCAGGGGGGCAGGTTCTATGGCTACACCTTC

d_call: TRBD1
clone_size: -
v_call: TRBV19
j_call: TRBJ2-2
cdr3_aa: CASSIGTGISGELFF
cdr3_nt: TGTGCCAGTAGTATCGGGACAGGGATTTCCGGGGAGCTGTTTTTT

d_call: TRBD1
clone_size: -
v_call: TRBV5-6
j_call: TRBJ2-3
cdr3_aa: CASSLVAGGLADTQYF
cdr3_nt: TGTGCCAGCAGCTTGGTTGCAGGGGGCCTCGCAGATACGCAGTATTTT

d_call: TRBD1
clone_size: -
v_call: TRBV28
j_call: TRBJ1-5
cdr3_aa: CASRTGGIRNQPQHF
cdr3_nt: TGTGCCAGCCGGACAGGGGGAATAAGGAATCAGCCCCAGCATTTT

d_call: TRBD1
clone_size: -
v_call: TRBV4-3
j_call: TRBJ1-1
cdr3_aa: CASSPGQGRNMNTEAFF
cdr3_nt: TGCGCCAGCAGCCCCGGACAGGGACGGAATATGAACACTGAAGCTTTCTTT

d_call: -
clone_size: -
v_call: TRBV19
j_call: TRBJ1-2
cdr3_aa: CASSNHSSVYGYTF
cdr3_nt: TGTGCCAGTAGTAATCACAGTTCCGTCTATGGCTACACCTTC

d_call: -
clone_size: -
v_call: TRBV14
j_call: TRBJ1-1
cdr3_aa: CASSQDLKSDTEAFF
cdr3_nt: TGTGCCAGCAGCCAAGATCTTAAAAGCGACACTGAAGCTTTCTTT

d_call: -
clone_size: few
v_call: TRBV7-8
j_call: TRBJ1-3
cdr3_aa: CASSLGSYSGNTIYF
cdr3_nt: TGTGCCAGCAGCTTAGGGAGTTACTCTGGAAACACCATATATTTT

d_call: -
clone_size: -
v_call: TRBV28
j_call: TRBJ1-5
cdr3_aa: CASRLQGSQPQHF
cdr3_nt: TGTGCCAGCAGGCTACAGGGTTCCCAGCCCCAGCATTTT

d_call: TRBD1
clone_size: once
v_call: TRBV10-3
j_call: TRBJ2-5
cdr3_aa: CAISDPGQQETQYF
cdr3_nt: TGTGCCATCAGTGATCCGGGACAGCAAGAGACCCAGTACTTC

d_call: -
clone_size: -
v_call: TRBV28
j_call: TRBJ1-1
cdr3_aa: CASSLPYTRGDTEAFF
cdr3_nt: TGTGCCAGCAGTTTACCCTACACAAGGGGTGACACTGAAGCTTTCTTT

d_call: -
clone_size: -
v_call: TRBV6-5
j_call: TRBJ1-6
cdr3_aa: CASSYGRVANSPLHF
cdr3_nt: TGTGCCAGCAGTTACGGGAGGGTAGCAAATTCACCCCTCCACTTT

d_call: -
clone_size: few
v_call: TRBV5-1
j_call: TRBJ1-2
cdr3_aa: CASRTGQNYGYTF
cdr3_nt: TGCGCCAGCAGAACTGGACAGAACTATGGCTACACCTTC

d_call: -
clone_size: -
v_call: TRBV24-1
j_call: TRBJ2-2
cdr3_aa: CATRQNTGELFF
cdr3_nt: TGTGCCACCAGACAGAACACCGGGGAGCTGTTTTTT

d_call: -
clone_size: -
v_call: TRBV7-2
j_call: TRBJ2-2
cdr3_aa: CASSLTGIPGELFF
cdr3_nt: TGTGCCAGCAGCTTAACGGGAATCCCCGGGGAGCTGTTTTTT

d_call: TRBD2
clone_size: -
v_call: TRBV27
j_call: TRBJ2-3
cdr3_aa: CASSPLRGLAGTDTQYF
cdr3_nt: TGTGCCAGCAGTCCCCTCCGAGGTCTAGCGGGGACAGATACGCAGTATTTT

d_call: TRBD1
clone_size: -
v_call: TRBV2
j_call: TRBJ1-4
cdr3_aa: CASSGTGKAEKLFF
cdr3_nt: TGTGCCAGCAGCGGGACAGGGAAGGCCGAAAAACTGTTTTTT

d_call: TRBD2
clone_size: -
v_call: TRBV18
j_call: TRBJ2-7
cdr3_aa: CASSRGGTAAYEQYF
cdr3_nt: TGTGCCAGCTCACGCGGGGGAACAGCTGCCTACGAGCAGTACTTC